One sample yielded the 3 T cell receptor beta chains listed below, sequenced in a study of shared clonotypes between healthy human individuals. Some clones are missing from TCRdb's copy, which holds only in-frame ones; the method was immunoSEQ multiplex PCR. The profile shows 2 million to 2.5 million clones, under 97% of them singletons. Material for sequencing was naive CD4+ T cells sorted from blood. The subset denotes: CD45RA+ positively selected. The receptors shown here come from a man aged 18 to 30 in good health.

V is TRBV18 and J is TRBJ2-1, with TRBD2 matching 7 bases. Looked up from germline, CDR1 is KGHSH and CDR2 is LQKENI. Trimming at V came to 0 bases and at J to 12 bases, leaving 8 bases not matched to a gene. The CDR3 loop spans 14 amino acids. As DNA, the CDR3 is TGTGCCAGCTCACCACCGGTGAGCGGGACTCTGCAGTTCTTC. Translated, it gives CASSPPVSGTLQFF.

This clone was seen only once. This rearrangement joins TRBV10-3 to TRBJ1-5; tentatively, D is TRBD1 (5 bases). The CDR3 is 12 residues long. Trimming removed 8 bases from V and 3 bases from J, with 8 bases in between. The germline V gene encodes CDR1 ENHRY and CDR2 SYGVKD. The CDR3 DNA reads as TGTGCCATCGGACACAACAATCAGCCCCAGCATTTT. Translating gives CAIGHNNQPQHF.

The rearrangement joins TRBV28 to TRBJ2-7, with D uncertain. The CDR3 totals 15 residues. Germline loops: CDR1 MDHEN, CDR2 SYDVKM. V gave up 6 bases and J gave up 4 bases, with 19 bases separating them. The CDR3 coding sequence is TGTGCCAGCAGAACGGTTGGATCAAATCGGTACGAGCAGTACTTC. Translation: CASRTVGSNRYEQYF.